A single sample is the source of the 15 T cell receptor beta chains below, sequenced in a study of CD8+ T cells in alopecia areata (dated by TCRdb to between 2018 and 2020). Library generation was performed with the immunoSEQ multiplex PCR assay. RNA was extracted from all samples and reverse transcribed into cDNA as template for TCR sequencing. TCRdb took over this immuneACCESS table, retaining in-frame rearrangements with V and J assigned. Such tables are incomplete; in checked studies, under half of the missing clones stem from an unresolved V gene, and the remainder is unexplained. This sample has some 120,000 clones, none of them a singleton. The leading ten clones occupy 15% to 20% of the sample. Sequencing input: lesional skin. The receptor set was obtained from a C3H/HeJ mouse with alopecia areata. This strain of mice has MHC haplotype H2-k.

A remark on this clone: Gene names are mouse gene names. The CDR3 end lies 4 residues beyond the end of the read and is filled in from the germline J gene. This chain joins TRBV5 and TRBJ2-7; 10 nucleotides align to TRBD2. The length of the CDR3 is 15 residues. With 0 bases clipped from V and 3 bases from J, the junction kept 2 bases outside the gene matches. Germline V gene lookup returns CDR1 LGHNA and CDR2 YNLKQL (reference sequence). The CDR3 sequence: CASSQEGLGRYEQYF. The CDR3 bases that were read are TGTGCCAGCAGCCAAGAGGGACTGGGGCGCTAT.

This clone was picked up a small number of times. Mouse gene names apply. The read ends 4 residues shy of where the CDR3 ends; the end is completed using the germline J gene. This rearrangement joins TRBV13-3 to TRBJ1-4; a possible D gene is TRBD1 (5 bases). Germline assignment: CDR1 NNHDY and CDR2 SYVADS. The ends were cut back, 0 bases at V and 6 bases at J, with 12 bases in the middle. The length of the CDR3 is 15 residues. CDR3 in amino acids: CASSDGDSLDERLFF. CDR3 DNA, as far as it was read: TGTGCCAGCAGTGATGGCGACAGTCTCGACGAA.

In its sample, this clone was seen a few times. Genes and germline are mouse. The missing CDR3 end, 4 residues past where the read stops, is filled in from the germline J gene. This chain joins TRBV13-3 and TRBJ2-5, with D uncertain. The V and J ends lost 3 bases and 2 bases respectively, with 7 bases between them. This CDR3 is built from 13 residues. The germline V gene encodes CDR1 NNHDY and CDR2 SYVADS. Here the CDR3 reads CASSVLSQDTQYF. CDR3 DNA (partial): TGTGCCAGCAGTGTACTGAGCCAAGAC.

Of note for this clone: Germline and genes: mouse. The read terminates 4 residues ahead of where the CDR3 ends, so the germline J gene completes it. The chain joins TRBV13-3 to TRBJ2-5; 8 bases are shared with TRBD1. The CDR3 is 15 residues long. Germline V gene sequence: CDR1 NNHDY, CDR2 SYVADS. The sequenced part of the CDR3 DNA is TGTGCCAGCAGTGATCCGGACAGGGCCGGGGAC. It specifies CASSDPDRAGD. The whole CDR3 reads CASSDPDRAGDTQYF.

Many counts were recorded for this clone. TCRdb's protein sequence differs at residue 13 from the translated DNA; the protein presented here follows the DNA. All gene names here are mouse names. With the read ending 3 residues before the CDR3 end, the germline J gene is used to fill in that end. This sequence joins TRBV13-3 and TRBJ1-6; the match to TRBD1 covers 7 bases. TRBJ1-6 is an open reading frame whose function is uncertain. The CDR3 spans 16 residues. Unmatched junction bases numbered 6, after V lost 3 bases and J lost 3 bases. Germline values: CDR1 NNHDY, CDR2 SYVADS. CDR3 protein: CASSVRDRDYNSPLYF. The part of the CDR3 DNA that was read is TGTGCCAGCAGTGTCCGAGACAGGGACTATAATTCGCCC.

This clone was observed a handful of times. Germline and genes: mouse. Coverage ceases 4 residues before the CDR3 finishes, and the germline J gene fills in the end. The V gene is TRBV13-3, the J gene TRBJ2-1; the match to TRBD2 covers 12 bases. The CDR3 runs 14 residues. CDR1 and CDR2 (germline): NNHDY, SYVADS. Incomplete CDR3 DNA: TGTGCCAGCAGTCGACTGGGGGGGCTCCCT. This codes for CASSRLGGLP. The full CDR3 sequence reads CASSRLGGLPEQFF.

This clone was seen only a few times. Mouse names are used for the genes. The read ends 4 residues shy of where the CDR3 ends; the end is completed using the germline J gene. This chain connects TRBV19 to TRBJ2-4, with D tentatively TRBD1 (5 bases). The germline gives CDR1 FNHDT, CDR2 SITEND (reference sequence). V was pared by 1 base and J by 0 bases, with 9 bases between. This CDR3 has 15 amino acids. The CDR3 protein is CASSIPGPSQNTLYF. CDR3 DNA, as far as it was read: TGTGCCAGCAGTATACCAGGGCCTAGTCAAAAC.

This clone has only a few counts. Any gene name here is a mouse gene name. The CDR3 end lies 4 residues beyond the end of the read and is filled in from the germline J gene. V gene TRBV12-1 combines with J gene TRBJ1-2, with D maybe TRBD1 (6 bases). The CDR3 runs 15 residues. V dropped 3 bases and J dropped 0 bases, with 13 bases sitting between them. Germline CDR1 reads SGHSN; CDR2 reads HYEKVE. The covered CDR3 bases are TGTGCCAGCTCTATTGGACAGTTTGCAAACTCC. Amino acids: CASSIGQFANS. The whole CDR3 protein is CASSIGQFANSDYTF. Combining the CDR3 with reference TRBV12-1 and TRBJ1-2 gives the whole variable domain DSGVVQSPRHIIKEKGGRSVLTCIPISGHSNVVWYQQTLGKELKFLIQHYEKVERDKGFLPSRFSVQQFDDYHSEMNMSALELEDSAMYFCASSIGQFANSDYTFGSGTRLLVI.

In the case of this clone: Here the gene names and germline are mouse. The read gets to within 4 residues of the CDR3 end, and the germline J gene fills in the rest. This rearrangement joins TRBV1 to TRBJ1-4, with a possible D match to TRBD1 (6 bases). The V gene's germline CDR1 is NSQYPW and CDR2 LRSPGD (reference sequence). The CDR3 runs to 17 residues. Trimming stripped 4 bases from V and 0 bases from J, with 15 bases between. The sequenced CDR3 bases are TGCACCTGCAGTGTGACAGGCCCCCCTTTTTCCAACGAA. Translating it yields CTCSVTGPPFSNE. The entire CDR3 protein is CTCSVTGPPFSNERLFF.

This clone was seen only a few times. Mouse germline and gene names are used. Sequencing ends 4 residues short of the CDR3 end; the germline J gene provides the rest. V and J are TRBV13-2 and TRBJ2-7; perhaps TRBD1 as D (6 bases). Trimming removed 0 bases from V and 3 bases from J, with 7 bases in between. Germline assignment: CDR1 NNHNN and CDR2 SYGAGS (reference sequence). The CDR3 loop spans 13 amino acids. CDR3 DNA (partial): TGTGCCAGCGGTGATGGGACAGACTAT. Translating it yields CASGDGTDY. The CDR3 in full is CASGDGTDYEQYF.

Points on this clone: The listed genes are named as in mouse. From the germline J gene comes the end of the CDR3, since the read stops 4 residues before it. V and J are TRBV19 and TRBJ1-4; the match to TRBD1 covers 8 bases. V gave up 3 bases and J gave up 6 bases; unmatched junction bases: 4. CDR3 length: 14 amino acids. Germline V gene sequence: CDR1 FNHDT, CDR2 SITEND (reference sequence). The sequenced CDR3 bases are TGTGCCAGCAGTAAGCAGGGGGCTTACGAA. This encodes CASSKQGAYE. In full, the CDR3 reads CASSKQGAYERLFF. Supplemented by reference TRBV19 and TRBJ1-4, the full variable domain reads GGIITQTPKFLIGQEGQKLTLKCQQNFNHDTMYWYRQDSGKGLRLIYYSITENDLQKGDLSEGYDASREKKSSFSLTVTSAQKNEMAVFLCASSKQGAYERLFFGHGTKLSVL.

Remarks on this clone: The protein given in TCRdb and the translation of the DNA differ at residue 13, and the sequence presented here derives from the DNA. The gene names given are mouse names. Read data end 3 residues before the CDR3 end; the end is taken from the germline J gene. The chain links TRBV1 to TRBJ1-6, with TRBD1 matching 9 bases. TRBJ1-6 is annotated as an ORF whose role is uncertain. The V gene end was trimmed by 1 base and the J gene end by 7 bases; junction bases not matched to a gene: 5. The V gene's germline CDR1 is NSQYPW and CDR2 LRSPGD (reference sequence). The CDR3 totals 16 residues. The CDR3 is CTCSAVGQGENSPLYF. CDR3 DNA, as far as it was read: TGCACCTGCAGTGCAGTGGGACAGGGTGAAAATTCGCCC.

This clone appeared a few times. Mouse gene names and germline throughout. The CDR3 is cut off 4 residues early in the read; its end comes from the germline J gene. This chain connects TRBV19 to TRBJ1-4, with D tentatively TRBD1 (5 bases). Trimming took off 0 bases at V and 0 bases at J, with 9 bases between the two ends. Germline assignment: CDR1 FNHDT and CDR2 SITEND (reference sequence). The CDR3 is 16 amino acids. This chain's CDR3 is CASSIADSFSNERLFF. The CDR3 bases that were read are TGTGCCAGCAGTATAGCTGACAGTTTTTCCAACGAA.

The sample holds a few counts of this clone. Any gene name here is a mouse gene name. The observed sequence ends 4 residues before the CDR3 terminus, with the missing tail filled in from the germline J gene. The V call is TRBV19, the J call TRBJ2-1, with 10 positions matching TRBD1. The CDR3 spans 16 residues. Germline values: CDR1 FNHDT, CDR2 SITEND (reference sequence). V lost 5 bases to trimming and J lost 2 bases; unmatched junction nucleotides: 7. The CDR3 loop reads CASSPGTGDDYAEQFF. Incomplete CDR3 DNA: TGTGCCAGCAGCCCCGGGACAGGGGACGACTATGCT.

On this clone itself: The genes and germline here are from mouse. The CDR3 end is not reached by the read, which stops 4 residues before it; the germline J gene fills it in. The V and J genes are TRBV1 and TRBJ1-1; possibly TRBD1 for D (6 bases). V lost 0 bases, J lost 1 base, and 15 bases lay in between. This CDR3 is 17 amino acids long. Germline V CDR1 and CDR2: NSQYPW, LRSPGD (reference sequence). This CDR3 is CTCSADQAGEGNTEVFF. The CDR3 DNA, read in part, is TGCACCTGCAGTGCAGATCAAGCAGGGGAGGGAAACACA. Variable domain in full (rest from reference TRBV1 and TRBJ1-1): VTLLEQNPRWRLVPRGQAVNLRCILKNSQYPWMSWYQQDLQKQLQWLFTLRSPGDKEVKSLPGADYLATRVTDTELRLQVANMSQGRTLYCTCSADQAGEGNTEVFFGKGTRLTVV.